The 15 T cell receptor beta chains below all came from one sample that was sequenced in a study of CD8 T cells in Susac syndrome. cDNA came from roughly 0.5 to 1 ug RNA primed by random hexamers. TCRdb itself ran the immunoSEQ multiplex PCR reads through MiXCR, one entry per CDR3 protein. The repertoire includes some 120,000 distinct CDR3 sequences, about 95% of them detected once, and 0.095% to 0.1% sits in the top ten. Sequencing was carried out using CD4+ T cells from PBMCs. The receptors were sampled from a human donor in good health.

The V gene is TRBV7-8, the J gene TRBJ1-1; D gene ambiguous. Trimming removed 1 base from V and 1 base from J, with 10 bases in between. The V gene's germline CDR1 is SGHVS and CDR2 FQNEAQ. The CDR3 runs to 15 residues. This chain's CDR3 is CASSLDGLTNTEAFF. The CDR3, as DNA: TGTGCCAGCAGCTTAGATGGCCTAACGAACACTGAAGCTTTCTTT.

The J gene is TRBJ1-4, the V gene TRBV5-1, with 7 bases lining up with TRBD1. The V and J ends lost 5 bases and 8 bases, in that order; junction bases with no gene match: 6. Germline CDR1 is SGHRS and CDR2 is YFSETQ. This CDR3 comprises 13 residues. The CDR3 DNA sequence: TGCGCCAGCAGATTCCAGGGGGGAGAAAAACTGTTTTTT. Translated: CASRFQGGEKLFF. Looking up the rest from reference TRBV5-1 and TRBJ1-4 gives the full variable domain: KAGVTQTPRYLIKTRGQQVTLSCSPISGHRSVSWYQQTPGQGLQFLFEYFSETQRNKGNFPGRFSGRQFSNSRSEMNVSTLELGDSALYLCASRFQGGEKLFFGSGTQLSVL.

CDR3 sequence (DNA): TGTGCCAGCAGCTCAGGGATTGAGCAGTTCTTC. Protein sequence: CASSSGIEQFF. The rearrangement links TRBV7-9 to TRBJ2-1, with D maybe TRBD1 (5 bases). This CDR3 is 11 amino acids long. Germline assignment: CDR1 SEHNR and CDR2 FQNEAQ (reference sequence). The V end was cut by 4 bases, the J end by 9 bases, with 7 bases between.

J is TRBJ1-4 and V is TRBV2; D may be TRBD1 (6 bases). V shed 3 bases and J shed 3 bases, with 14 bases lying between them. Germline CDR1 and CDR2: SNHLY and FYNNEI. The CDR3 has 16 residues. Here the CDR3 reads CASSDDRMTPNEKLFF. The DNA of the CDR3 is TGTGCCAGCAGTGACGACAGGATGACCCCTAATGAAAAACTGTTTTTT. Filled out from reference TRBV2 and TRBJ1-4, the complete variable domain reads EPEVTQTPSHQVTQMGQEVILRCVPISNHLYFYWYRQILGQKVEFLVSFYNNEISEKSEIFDDQFSVERPDGSNFTLKIRSTKLEDSAMYFCASSDDRMTPNEKLFFGSGTQLSVL.

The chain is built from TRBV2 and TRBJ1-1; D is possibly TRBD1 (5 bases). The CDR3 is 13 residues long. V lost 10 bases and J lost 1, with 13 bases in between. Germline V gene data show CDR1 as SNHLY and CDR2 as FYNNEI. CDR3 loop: CATSGVQNTEAFF. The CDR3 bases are TGTGCCACCTCGGGGGTGCAGAACACTGAAGCTTTCTTT.

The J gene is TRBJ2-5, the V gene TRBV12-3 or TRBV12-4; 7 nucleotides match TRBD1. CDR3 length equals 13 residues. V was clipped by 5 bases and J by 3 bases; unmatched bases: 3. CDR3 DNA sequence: TGTGCCAGCAGTCCTACAGGGGAAGAGACCCAGTACTTC. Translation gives CASSPTGEETQYF.

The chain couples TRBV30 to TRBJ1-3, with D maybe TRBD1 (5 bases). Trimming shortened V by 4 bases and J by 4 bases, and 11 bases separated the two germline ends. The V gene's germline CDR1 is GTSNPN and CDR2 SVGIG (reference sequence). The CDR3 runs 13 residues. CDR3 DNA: TGTGCCTGGAACGCAGGGCGCGGAAACACCATATATTTT. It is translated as CAWNAGRGNTIYF. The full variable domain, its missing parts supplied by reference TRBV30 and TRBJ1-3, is SQTIHQWPATLVQPVGSPLSLECTVEGTSNPNLYWYRQAAGRGLQLLFYSVGIGQISSEVPQNLSASRPQDRQFILSSKKLLLSDSGFYLCAWNAGRGNTIYFGEGSWLTVV.

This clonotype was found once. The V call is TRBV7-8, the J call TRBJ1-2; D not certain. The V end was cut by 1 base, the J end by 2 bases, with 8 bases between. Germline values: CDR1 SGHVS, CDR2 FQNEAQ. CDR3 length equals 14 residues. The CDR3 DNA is TGTGCCAGCAGCTTAGGGTTGATAAACTATGGCTACACCTTC. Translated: CASSLGLINYGYTF. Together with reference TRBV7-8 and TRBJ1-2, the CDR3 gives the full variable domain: GAGVSQSPRYKVAKRGQDVALRCDPISGHVSLFWYQQALGQGPEFLTYFQNEAQLDKSGLPSDRFFAERPEGSVSTLKIQRTQQEDSAVYLCASSLGLINYGYTFGSGTRLTVV.

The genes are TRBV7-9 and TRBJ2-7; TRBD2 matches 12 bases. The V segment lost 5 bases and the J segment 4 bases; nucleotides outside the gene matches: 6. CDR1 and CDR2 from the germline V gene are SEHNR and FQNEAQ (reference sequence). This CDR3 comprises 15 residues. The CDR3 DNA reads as TGTGCCAGCAGCCTACTAGCGGGAGGACCATACGAGCAGTACTTC. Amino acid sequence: CASSLLAGGPYEQYF.

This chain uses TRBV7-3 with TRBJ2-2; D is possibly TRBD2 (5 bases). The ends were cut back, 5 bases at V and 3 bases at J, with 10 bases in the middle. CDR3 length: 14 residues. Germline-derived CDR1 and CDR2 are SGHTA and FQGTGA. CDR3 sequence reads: CASSPSLHTGELFF. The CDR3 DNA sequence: TGTGCCAGCAGCCCTAGCCTCCACACCGGGGAGCTGTTTTTT.

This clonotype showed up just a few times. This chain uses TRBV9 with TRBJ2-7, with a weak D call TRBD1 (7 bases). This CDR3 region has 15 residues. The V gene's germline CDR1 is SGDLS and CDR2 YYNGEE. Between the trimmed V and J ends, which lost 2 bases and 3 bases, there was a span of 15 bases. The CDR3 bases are TGTGCCAGCAGCGTGGGGACAGTCGGGGGCTACGAGCAGTACTTC. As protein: CASSVGTVGGYEQYF.

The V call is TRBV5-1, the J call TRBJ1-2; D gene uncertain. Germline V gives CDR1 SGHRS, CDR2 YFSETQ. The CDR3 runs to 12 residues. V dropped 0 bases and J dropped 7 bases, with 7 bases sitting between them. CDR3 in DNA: TGCGCCAGCAGCTTGGACATCGGTGGCTACACCTTC. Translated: CASSLDIGGYTF.

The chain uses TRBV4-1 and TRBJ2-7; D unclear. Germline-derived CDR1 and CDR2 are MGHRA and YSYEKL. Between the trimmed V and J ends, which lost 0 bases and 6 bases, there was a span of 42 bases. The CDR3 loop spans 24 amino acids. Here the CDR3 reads CASSQDPRGHPLKKVKSGVREQYF. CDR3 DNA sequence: TGCGCCAGCAGCCAAGATCCTCGAGGCCATCCGCTCAAAAAGGTGAAGTCTGGGGTCCGCGAGCAGTACTTC.

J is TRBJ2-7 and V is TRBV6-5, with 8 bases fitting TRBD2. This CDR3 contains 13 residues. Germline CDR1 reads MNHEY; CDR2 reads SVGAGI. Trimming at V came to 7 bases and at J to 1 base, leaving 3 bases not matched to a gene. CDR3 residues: CASNPGGSYEQYF. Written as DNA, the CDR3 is TGTGCCAGCAACCCGGGGGGGTCCTACGAGCAGTACTTC.

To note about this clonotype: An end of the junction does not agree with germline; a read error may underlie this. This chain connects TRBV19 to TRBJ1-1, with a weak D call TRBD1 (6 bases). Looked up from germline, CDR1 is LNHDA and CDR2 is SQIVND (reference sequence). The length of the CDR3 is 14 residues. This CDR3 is CASSRQVHNNEAFF. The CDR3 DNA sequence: TGTGCCAGTAGTAGACAGGTTCATAACAATGAAGCTTTCTTT.